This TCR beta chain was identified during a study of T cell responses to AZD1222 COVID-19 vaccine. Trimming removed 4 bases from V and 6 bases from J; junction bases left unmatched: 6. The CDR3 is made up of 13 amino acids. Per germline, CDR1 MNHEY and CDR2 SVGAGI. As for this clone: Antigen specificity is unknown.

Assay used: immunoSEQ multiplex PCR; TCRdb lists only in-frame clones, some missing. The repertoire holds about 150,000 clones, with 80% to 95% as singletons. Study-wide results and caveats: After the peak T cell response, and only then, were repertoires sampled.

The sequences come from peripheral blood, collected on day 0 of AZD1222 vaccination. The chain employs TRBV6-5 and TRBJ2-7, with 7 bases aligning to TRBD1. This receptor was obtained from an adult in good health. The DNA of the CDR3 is TGTGCCAGCAGTTCGGGACAGTCGTCCGAGCAGTACTTC. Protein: CASSSGQSSEQYF.